A single sample is the source of the 17 T cell receptor beta chains below, sequenced in a study of OX40 agonist ivuxolimab in advanced cancers. TCRdb's table, derived via immunoSEQ multiplex PCR, lists solely in-frame clones and lacks some. The data show over 70,000 clones, with about 87% seen just once and 7% to 8.5% held by the top ten. The sequences come from CD4+ or CD8+ T cells sorted from blood, collected in a trial of the OX40 agonist ivuxolimab. These TCRs come from an adult with an advanced solid tumor such as melanoma, head and neck, liver or kidney cancer.

The chain employs TRBV5-1 and TRBJ2-2; 7 bases agree with TRBD1. Germline V lookup: CDR1 SGHRS, CDR2 YFSETQ. V lost 4 bases and J lost 6; bases outside the gene matches: 6. The CDR3 contains 14 residues. The CDR3 sequence: CASSPSGQAGELFF. The CDR3 bases are TGCGCCAGCAGCCCAAGCGGACAGGCCGGGGAGCTGTTTTTT.

The chain is built from TRBV7-9 and TRBJ1-2; tentative D call: TRBD1 (5 bases). The germline V gene has CDR1 SEHNR and CDR2 FQNEAQ (reference sequence). There are 16 residues in the CDR3. V lost 2 bases, J lost 7 bases, and 20 bases lay in between. As DNA, the CDR3 is TGTGCCAGCAGCTTATTTATTCGGGGACCTTCTCCTGGCTACACCTTC. It yields the protein CASSLFIRGPSPGYTF.

The rearrangement links TRBV2 to TRBJ1-2; D unclear. There are 14 residues in the CDR3. Trimming took off 3 bases at V and 0 bases at J, with 8 bases between the two ends. Germline lookup yields CDR1 SNHLY and CDR2 FYNNEI. CDR3: CASSESLSNYGYTF. In nucleotides, the CDR3 is TGTGCCAGCAGTGAGAGCTTATCTAACTATGGCTACACCTTC.

The chain has TRBV7-9 and TRBJ1-4; D gene ambiguous. This CDR3 contains 13 residues. With 5 bases removed from V and 6 bases from J, the gap between germline ends came to 10 bases. Germline V gene sequence: CDR1 SEHNR, CDR2 FQNEAQ (reference sequence). The CDR3 DNA sequence: TGTGCCAGCAGCGTTACGAGAGATGAAAAACTGTTTTTT. Amino acid sequence: CASSVTRDEKLFF.

V is TRBV7-2 and J is TRBJ2-7; 10 positions agree with TRBD2. The CDR3 length is 16 residues. The ends lost 4 bases at V and 2 bases at J; junction bases unmatched: 8. The germline V gene encodes CDR1 SGHTA and CDR2 FQGNSA. CDR3 DNA sequence: TGTGCCAGCAGCTACCGGGCTAGCGGGAGCACCTACGAGCAGTACTTC. This gives the protein CASSYRASGSTYEQYF. Using reference TRBV7-2 and TRBJ2-7 for the parts outside the CDR3, the full variable domain is GAGVSQSPSNKVTEKGKDVELRCDPISGHTALYWYRQSLGQGLEFLIYFQGNSAPDKSGLPSDRFSAERTGGSVSTLTIQRTQQEDSAVYLCASSYRASGSTYEQYFGPGTRLTVT.

The rearrangement joins TRBV7-8 to TRBJ2-1, with D unclear. With 3 bases removed from V and 0 bases from J, the gap between germline ends came to 6 bases. Germline values: CDR1 SGHVS, CDR2 FQNEAQ. The CDR3 consists of 14 residues. The CDR3 DNA follows: TGTGCCAGCAGCTTCGGTAGCTCCTACAATGAGCAGTTCTTC. Its translation: CASSFGSSYNEQFF.

The rearrangement joins TRBV7-2 to TRBJ2-3, with D possibly being TRBD2 (6 bases). Germline V gene data show CDR1 as SGHTA and CDR2 as FQGNSA. With 4 bases removed from V and 4 bases from J, the gap between germline ends came to 12 bases. This CDR3 is 14 amino acids long. Written as DNA, the CDR3 is TGTGCCAGCAGCTCTTCGGACTACTCAGATACGCAGTATTTT. This codes for CASSSSDYSDTQYF.

This sequence joins TRBV11-3 and TRBJ2-7; D is unresolved. The CDR3 runs to 14 residues. Trimming took off 1 base at V and 0 bases at J, with 7 bases between the two ends. Germline V gives CDR1 SGHNT, CDR2 YENEEA. The CDR3 here is CASSLGLSSYEQYF. The CDR3 coding sequence is TGTGCCAGCAGCTTAGGTCTGAGCTCCTACGAGCAGTACTTC.

CDR3: CATDARGEIWNTEAFF. CDR3 bases: TGTGCCACCGACGCCAGGGGAGAGATTTGGAACACTGAAGCTTTCTTT. The chain carries TRBV19 and TRBJ1-1; D may be TRBD1 (6 bases). This CDR3 region has 16 residues. The germline V and J ends were trimmed by 10 bases and 1 base, with 22 bases remaining between them. Germline V gene sequence: CDR1 LNHDA, CDR2 SQIVND (reference sequence).

The chain links TRBV6-5 to TRBJ2-7, with 7 bases lining up with TRBD2. Germline lookup yields CDR1 MNHEY and CDR2 SVGAGI. The CDR3 spans 13 residues. V gave up 7 bases and J gave up 5 bases; unmatched junction bases: 8. The CDR3 loop is CASTPSGTHEQYF. CDR3 nucleotides: TGTGCCAGCACGCCCAGCGGGACCCACGAGCAGTACTTC.

The chain couples TRBV6-1 to TRBJ1-2; TRBD1 matches 10 bases. V lost 5 bases and J lost 8; bases outside the gene matches: 8. Germline loops: CDR1 MNHNS, CDR2 SASEGT. The CDR3 extends over 14 amino acids. CDR3 nucleotides: TGTGCCAGCAGTCGGGGGGGGACAGGGGACGGCTACACCTTC. Translated: CASSRGGTGDGYTF.

The chain couples TRBV2 to TRBJ2-1; 8 bases are shared with TRBD2. CDR1 and CDR2 (germline): SNHLY, FYNNEI. CDR3 size: 17 residues. Trimming cost V 5 bases and J 0 bases; bases outside gene matches: 9. The CDR3 coding sequence is TGTGCCAGCAGTTTACTAGCGGAGGAGAGCTCCTACAATGAGCAGTTCTTC. This sequence encodes CASSLLAEESSYNEQFF.

J is TRBJ1-2 and V is TRBV27; 7 bases are a match to TRBD1. The ends lost 4 bases at V and 4 bases at J; junction bases unmatched: 3. Germline V gene sequence: CDR1 MNHEY, CDR2 SMNVEV (reference sequence). This CDR3 has 13 residues. CDR3 amino acids: CASSSDRVYGYTF. The CDR3 DNA sequence: TGTGCCAGCAGTTCCGACAGGGTCTATGGCTACACCTTC.

CDR3 amino acids: CASSLDSSGPSYNEQFF. The CDR3 bases are TGTGCCAGCAGCCTAGATTCTAGCGGGCCTTCCTACAATGAGCAGTTCTTC. The V call is TRBV7-2, the J call TRBJ2-1, with 8 bases that match TRBD2. Germline V gene data show CDR1 as SGHTA and CDR2 as FQGNSA. The CDR3 length is 17 residues. J gave up 1 base and V 5 bases, and 10 bases lay outside the gene matches.

The V gene is TRBV7-6, the J gene TRBJ2-7, with D perhaps TRBD2 (7 bases). Germline V gene sequence: CDR1 SGHVS, CDR2 FNYEAQ. This CDR3 contains 15 residues. The V and J ends lost 6 bases and 2 bases respectively, with 17 bases between them. The CDR3 reads CASRSGEGGAYEQYF. The DNA of the CDR3 is TGTGCCAGCAGGTCAGGGGAGGGAGGGGCCTACGAGCAGTACTTC. Based on the CDR3 plus reference TRBV7-6 and TRBJ2-7, the full variable domain is GAGVSQSPRYKVTKRGQDVALRCDPISGHVSLYWYRQALGQGPEFLTYFNYEAQQDKSGLPNDRFSAERPEGSISTLTIQRTEQRDSAMYRCASRSGEGGAYEQYFGPGTRLTVT.

The table lists this clone with a few counts. The chain links TRBV7-3 to TRBJ2-5, with a weak D call TRBD2 (6 bases). The length of the CDR3 is 14 residues. The V end lost 2 bases, the J end lost 1 base, and 8 bases lay between the germline ends. Germline V lookup: CDR1 SGHTA, CDR2 FQGTGA. In DNA, the CDR3 is TGTGCCAGCAGCTTAGGGGGGTTCCAAGAGACCCAGTACTTC. Translating it yields CASSLGGFQETQYF.

The gene calls are TRBV11-3 and TRBJ2-5; TRBD1 is a possible D gene (6 bases). Looked up from germline, CDR1 is SGHNT and CDR2 is YENEEA. CDR3 length: 15 amino acids. V was cut by 9 bases and J by 2 bases, with 19 bases left in between. CDR3 sequence (DNA): TGTGCCAGTGCCAGTCCTGGGACAAGTCAAGAGACCCAGTACTTC. The encoded protein is CASASPGTSQETQYF.